Described below is a single TCR beta chain sequence and its context. What it binds is unknown. CDR1 is SGHRS, CDR2 YFSETQ, per germline. V was cut by 4 bases and J by 2 bases, with 14 bases left in between. The CDR3 is 15 residues long. Generated by immunoSEQ multiplex PCR, the TCRdb table keeps only in-frame clones and is missing some. The top ten clones hold 4.7% of a sample with around 63,000 clones, around 87% of them seen once. This entry is derived from a study of identifying expanded T cells in peripheral blood. The study, taken as a whole, reports: Clone count variance between approximately two-week samples rose with total template count. Differentially abundant clones: 1 to 1.5 between replicates, 15 to 17 at 2 to 3 weeks, approximately 19 at four.

Healthy donors had no documented immune events, such as infections, while sampled. The sequence was collected from a person between 18 and 75 years old in good health. The sequenced sample was blood. V usage is TRBV5-1 and J usage is TRBJ2-3; no clear D gene. DNA for the CDR3: TGCGCCAGCAGCCTCCTCGACCCTTTCACAGATACGCAGTATTTT. It is translated as CASSLLDPFTDTQYF.